The present entry profiles one T cell receptor beta chain with its context. Its antigen remains unknown. The record originates from a study of cytotoxic CD8 clonotypes in ibrutinib-treated CLL. The wider study: Of a cohort that held some eleven relapsed/refractory and roughly 15 treatment-naive patients, 17 to 18 were IGHV unmutated. Study results and caveats: Baseline clonality, above age-matched healthy donor levels, tracked circulating CD8+ T-cell counts. At ibrutinib response, clonality increased, and at progression it declined back toward baseline.

Sequencing sought depths of 1 in 200,000 to 1 in 1 million T cells. The assay was immunoSEQ multiplex PCR, and TCRdb's table has in-frame clones only and misses some. In the table there are under 200,000 clones, about 80% of which are singletons. V was trimmed by 6 bases and J by 0 bases, leaving 18 bases between them. Looked up from germline, CDR1 is SGHTA and CDR2 is FQGNSA. The CDR3 has 17 residues. Sequences were derived from PBMCs, sampled after 24 months of ibrutinib treatment. The chain recombines TRBV7-2 with TRBJ1-3, with D tentatively TRBD1 (5 bases). This receptor was taken from a human donor with chronic lymphocytic leukemia. The CDR3 bases are TGTGCCAGCAGTGTTACAGGAGGGTTGAACTCTGGAAACACCATATATTTT. Protein product: CASSVTGGLNSGNTIYF.